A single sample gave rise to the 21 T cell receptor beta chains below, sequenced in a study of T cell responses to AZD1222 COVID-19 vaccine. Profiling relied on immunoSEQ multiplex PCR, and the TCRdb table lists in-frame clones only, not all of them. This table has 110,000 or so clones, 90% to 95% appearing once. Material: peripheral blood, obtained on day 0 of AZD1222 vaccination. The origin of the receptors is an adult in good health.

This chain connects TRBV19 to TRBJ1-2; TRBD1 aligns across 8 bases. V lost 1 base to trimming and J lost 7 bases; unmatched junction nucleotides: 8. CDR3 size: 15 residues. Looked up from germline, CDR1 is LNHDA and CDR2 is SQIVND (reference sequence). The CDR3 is CASSIGPDRAGGYTF. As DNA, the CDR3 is TGTGCCAGTAGTATAGGCCCGGACAGGGCCGGTGGCTACACCTTC. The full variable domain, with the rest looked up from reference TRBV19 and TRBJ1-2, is DGGITQSPKYLFRKEGQNVTLSCEQNLNHDAMYWYRQDPGQGLRLIYYSQIVNDFQKGDIAEGYSVSREKKESFPLTVTSAQKNPTAFYLCASSIGPDRAGGYTFGSGTRLTVV.

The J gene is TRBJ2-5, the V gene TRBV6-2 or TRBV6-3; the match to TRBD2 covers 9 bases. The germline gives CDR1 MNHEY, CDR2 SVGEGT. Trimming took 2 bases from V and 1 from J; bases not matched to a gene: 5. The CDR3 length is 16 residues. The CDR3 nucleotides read TGTGCCAGCAGTTACGGCCATAGCGGGGGCCAAGAGACCCAGTACTTC. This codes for CASSYGHSGGQETQYF.

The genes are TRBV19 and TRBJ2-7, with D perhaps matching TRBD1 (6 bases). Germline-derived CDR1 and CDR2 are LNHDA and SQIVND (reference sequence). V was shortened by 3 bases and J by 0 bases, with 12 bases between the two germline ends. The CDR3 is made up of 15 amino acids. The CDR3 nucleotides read TGTGCCAGTAGTATCTCCTGGGACAACTCCTACGAGCAGTACTTC. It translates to CASSISWDNSYEQYF.

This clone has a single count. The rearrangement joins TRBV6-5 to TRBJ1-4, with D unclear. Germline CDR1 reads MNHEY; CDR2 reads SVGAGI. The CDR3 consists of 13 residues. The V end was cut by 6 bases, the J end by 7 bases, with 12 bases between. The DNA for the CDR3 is TGTGCCAGCAGCCCCACTATTGGTGAAAAACTGTTTTTT. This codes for CASSPTIGEKLFF.

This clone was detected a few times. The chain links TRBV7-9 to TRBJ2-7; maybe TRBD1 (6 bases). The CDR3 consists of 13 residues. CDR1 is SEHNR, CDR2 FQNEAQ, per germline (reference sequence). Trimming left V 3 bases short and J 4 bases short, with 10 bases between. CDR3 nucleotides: TGTGCCAGCAGCTTTGTGGACAGTTACGAGCAGTACTTC. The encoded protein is CASSFVDSYEQYF. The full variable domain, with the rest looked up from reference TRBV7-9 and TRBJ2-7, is DTGVSQNPRHKITKRGQNVTFRCDPISEHNRLYWYRQTLGQGPEFLTYFQNEAQLEKSRLLSDRFSAERPKGSFSTLEIQRTEQGDSAMYLCASSFVDSYEQYFGPGTRLTVT.

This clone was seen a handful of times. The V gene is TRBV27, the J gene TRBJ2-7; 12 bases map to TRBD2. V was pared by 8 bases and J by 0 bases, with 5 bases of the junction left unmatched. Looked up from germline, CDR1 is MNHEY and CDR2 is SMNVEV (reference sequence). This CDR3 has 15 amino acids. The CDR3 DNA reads TGTGCCAGCGGACTAGCGGGGCGTAGCTCCTACGAGCAGTACTTC. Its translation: CASGLAGRSSYEQYF.

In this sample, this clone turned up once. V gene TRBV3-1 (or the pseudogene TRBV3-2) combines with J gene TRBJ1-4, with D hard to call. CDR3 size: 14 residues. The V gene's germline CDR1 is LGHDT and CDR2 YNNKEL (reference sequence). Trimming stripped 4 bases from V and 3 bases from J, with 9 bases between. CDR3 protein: CASSPWASNEKLFF. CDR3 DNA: TGTGCCAGCAGCCCTTGGGCCTCTAATGAAAAACTGTTTTTT.

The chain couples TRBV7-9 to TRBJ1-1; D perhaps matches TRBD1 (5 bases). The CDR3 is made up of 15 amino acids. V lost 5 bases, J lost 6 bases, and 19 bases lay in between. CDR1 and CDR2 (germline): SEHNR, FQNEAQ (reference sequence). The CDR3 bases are TGTGCCAGCAGCGTCGACCAGGGTATAGCGGCTGAAGCTTTCTTT. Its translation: CASSVDQGIAAEAFF.

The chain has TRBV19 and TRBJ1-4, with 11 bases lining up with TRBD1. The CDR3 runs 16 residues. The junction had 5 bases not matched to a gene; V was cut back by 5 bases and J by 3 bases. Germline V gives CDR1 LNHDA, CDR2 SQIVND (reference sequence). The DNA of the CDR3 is TGTGCCAGTAGTGCTCCGGACAGGGGGCCTAATGAAAAACTGTTTTTT. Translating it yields CASSAPDRGPNEKLFF.

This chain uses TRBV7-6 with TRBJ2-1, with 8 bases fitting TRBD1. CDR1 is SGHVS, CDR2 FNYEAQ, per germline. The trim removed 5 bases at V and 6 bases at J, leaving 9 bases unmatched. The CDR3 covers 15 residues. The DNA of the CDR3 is TGTGCCAGCAGCCAGGGGCAGGGGGCTGGCAATGAGCAGTTCTTC. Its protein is CASSQGQGAGNEQFF.

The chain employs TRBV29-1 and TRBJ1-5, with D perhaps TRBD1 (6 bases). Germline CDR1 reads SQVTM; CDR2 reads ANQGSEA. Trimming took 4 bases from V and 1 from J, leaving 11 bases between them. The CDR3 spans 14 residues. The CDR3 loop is CSVGWGASNQPQHF. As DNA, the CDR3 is TGCAGCGTTGGATGGGGGGCGAGCAATCAGCCCCAGCATTTT.

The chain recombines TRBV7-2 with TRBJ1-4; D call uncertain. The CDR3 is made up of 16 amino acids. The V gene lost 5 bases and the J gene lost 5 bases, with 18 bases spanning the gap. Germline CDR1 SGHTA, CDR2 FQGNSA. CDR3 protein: CASSPQVGRTNEKLFF. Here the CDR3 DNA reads TGTGCCAGCAGCCCCCAGGTGGGGAGGACGAATGAAAAACTGTTTTTT.

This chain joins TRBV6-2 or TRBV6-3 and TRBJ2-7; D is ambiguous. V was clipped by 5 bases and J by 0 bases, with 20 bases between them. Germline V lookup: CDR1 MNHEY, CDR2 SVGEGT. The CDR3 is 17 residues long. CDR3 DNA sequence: TGTGCCAGCAGTGACTTCCGCGCCAGTCCCCTCTCCTACGAGCAGTACTTC. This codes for CASSDFRASPLSYEQYF.

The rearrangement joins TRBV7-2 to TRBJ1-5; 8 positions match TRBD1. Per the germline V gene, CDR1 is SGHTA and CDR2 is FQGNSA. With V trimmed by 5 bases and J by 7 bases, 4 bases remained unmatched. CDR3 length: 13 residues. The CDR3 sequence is CASSGDRGQPQHF. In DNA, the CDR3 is TGTGCCAGCAGCGGCGACAGGGGCCAGCCCCAGCATTTT.

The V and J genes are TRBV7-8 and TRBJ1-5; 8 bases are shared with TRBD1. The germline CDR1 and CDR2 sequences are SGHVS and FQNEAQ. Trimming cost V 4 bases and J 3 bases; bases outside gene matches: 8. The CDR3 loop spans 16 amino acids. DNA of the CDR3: TGTGCCAGCAGCTCCCCACAGGGGGATTACAATCAGCCCCAGCATTTT. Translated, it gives CASSSPQGDYNQPQHF.

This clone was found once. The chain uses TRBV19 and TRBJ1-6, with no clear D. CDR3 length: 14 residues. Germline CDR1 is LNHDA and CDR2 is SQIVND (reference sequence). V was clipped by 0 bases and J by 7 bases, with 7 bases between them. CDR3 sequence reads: CASSIEGINSPLHF. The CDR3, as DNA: TGTGCCAGTAGTATAGAGGGGATCAATTCACCCCTCCACTTT.

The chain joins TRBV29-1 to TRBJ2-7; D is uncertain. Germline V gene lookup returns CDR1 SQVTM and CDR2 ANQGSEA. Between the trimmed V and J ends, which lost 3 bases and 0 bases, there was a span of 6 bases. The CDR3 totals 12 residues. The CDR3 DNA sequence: TGCAGCGTTGAGGTCAACTCCTACGAGCAGTACTTC. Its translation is CSVEVNSYEQYF.

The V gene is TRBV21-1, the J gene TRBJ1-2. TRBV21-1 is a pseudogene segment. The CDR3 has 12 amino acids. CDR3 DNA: TGTGCCAGCAGCAAGTTTAACTATGGCTACACCTTC. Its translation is CASSKFNYGYTF.

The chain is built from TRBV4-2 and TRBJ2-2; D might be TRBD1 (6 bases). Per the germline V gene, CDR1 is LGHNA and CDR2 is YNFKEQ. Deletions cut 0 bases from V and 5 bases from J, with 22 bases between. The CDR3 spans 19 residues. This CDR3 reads CASSQDAPSRGKGTGELFF. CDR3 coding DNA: TGTGCCAGCAGCCAAGATGCCCCCTCGAGGGGGAAGGGAACCGGGGAGCTGTTTTTT.

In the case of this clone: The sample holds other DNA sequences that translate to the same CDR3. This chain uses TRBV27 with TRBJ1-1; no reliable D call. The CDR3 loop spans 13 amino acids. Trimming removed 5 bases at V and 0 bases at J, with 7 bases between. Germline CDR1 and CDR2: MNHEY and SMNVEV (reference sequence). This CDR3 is CASSPRLNTEAFF. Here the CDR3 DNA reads TGTGCCAGCAGTCCCCGGTTGAACACTGAAGCTTTCTTT.

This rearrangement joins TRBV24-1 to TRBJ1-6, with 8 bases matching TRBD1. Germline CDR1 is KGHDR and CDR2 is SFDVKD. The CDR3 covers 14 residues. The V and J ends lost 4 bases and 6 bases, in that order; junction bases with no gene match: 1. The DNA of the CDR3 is TGTGCCACCAGTGACCAGGGGGCTAATTCACCCCTCCACTTT. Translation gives CATSDQGANSPLHF.